This T cell receptor beta chain appears in the sequencing data of a study of T cell responses to AZD1222 COVID-19 vaccine. Notes on the study in general: Repertoires were obtained only post-peak T cell response. Most donors were white British, females outnumbered males, and clonal diversity was possibly underestimated.

With V trimmed by 4 bases and J by 8 bases, 4 bases remained unmatched. CDR3 size: 15 residues. Germline assignment: CDR1 MGHRA and CDR2 YSYEKL. Points on this clone: Its antigen remains unknown.

Produced via immunoSEQ multiplex PCR; TCRdb's table is partial and in-frame only. Of some 65,000 clones in the sample, approximately 79% were seen once. V is TRBV4-1 and J is TRBJ2-1; TRBD2 matches 14 bases. Specimen: peripheral blood, collected on day 0 of MenACWY control vaccination. The origin of this receptor is an adult in good health. CDR3 in amino acids: CASSLRLAGGDEQFF. The CDR3 nucleotides are TGCGCCAGCAGCCTCCGACTAGCGGGGGGGGATGAGCAGTTCTTC.